This TCR beta chain came from a study of T cell repertoires in cytomegalovirus infection. Whole-study context: The authors used CMV epitopes that were HLA-C-restricted (recently identified) and HLA-B-restricted (well studied). CMV infection and matching HLA type were both indicated by public TCR beta signatures.

TCRdb redid the calling of the reads with MiXCR, one entry per CDR3 protein. The sample consists of 570,000 or so distinct CDR3 sequences, around 40% of them appearing once. This clonotype has more than one count but fewer than ten. Its antigen is undetermined. Germline CDR1 reads SGHTA; CDR2 reads FQGNSA. The CDR3 spans 14 residues. V was clipped by 7 bases and J by 5 bases, with 17 bases between them. The source of this sequence is a human donor in good health (CMV status not recorded). Some clones in this sample may be carry-over from other donors' samples. The chain is built from TRBV7-2 and TRBJ1-1; D not certain. The material was cultured PBMCs, obtained from culture after CMV antigen stimulation. The DNA of the CDR3 is TGTGCCAGCATCCGAGGCTTGGGATGGACTGAAGCTTTCTTT. Protein: CASIRGLGWTEAFF.